Listed here are 25 T cell receptor beta chains from one sample, sequenced in a study of cytomegalovirus exposure and HLA in healthy donors. Both 60 Vbeta primers and 13 Jbeta primers went into the PCR. The data were produced by immunoSEQ multiplex PCR, yet TCRdb's version contains in-frame clones alone and is incomplete. The table has under 95,000 clones, 75% to 85% seen once. Input material: PBMCs. These receptors were taken from a woman in her 40s in good health and CMV-seropositive.

The V gene is TRBV6-5, the J gene TRBJ1-1; 7 bases align to TRBD1. This CDR3 comprises 14 residues. The germline gives CDR1 MNHEY, CDR2 SVGAGI. The V gene end was trimmed by 1 base and the J gene end by 6 bases; junction bases not matched to a gene: 5. The CDR3 protein is CASSYLTGSPEAFF. The CDR3 DNA sequence: TGTGCCAGCAGTTACTTGACAGGGAGTCCTGAAGCTTTCTTT.

The chain is built from TRBV14 and TRBJ2-7, with no clear D. Germline V gene sequence: CDR1 SGHDN, CDR2 FVKESK. Trimming took off 4 bases at V and 7 bases at J, with 11 bases between the two ends. This CDR3 is built from 12 residues. CDR3 region: CASSPTREEQYF. In DNA form, the CDR3 reads TGTGCCAGCAGCCCGACACGAGAAGAGCAGTACTTC.

The CDR3 protein is CASSDRGDQPQHF. The CDR3 bases are TGTGCCAGCTCAGACAGGGGAGATCAGCCCCAGCATTTT. This chain uses TRBV18 with TRBJ1-5, with 8 bases identical to TRBD1. The germline V gene has CDR1 KGHSH and CDR2 LQKENI. The CDR3 sequence is 13 residues long. V was pared by 5 bases and J by 5 bases, with 2 bases of the junction left unmatched.

The rearrangement joins TRBV7-2 to TRBJ2-1; D is perhaps TRBD1 (6 bases). V was trimmed by 4 bases and J by 8 bases, leaving 15 bases between them. This CDR3 has 14 residues. Germline V CDR1 and CDR2: SGHTA, FQGNSA. The CDR3 reads CASSSGAGVDEQFF. The DNA of the CDR3 is TGTGCCAGCAGCTCTGGCGCAGGGGTTGATGAGCAGTTCTTC.

The CDR3 sequence: CASSVPGLVPNQPQHF. The CDR3 DNA sequence: TGTGCCAGCAGTGTCCCGGGACTCGTTCCGAATCAGCCCCAGCATTTT. The chain joins TRBV6-1 to TRBJ1-5; D possibly corresponds to TRBD1 (5 bases). There are 16 residues in the CDR3. The V gene lost 4 bases and the J gene lost 4 bases, with 17 bases spanning the gap. Germline-derived CDR1 and CDR2 are MNHNS and SASEGT.

The CDR3 DNA follows: TGTGCCAGCAGTTTCGGAGGGGCTGCCCGGGAATCTTTCTTT. Its translation is CASSFGGAARESFF. The J gene is TRBJ1-1, the V gene TRBV11-2; a weak D match, TRBD1 (5 bases). CDR1 and CDR2 (germline): SGHAT, FQNNGV. This CDR3 comprises 14 residues. Trimming shortened V by 6 bases and J by 12 bases, and 23 bases separated the two germline ends.

This chain uses TRBV9 with TRBJ2-2, with TRBD2 matching over 14 bases. After removal of 4 bases from V and 7 bases from J, the junction contained 6 bases not matched to a gene. In germline, CDR1 is SGDLS, CDR2 YYNGEE. This CDR3 is built from 16 residues. CDR3 coding DNA: TGTGCCAGCAGCCCGGGACTAGCGGGAGTCGTCGGGGAGCTGTTTTTT. This translates into CASSPGLAGVVGELFF. The variable domain in full, with the rest retrieved from reference TRBV9 and TRBJ2-2, is DSGVTQTPKHLITATGQRVTLRCSPRSGDLSVYWYQQSLDQGLQFLIQYYNGEERAKGNILERFSAQQFPDLHSELNLSSLELGDSALYFCASSPGLAGVVGELFFGEGSRLTVL.

The V and J genes are TRBV19 and TRBJ1-1; tentatively, D is TRBD1 (6 bases). V was trimmed by 4 bases and J by 6 bases, leaving 12 bases between them. The CDR3 extends over 13 amino acids. Germline CDR1 and CDR2: LNHDA and SQIVND (reference sequence). CDR3 DNA sequence: TGTGCCAGTAGTAGAACCCCAGGGGCTGAAGCTTTCTTT. Translating it yields CASSRTPGAEAFF.

The V call is TRBV7-9, the J call TRBJ2-7; 8 bases are a match to TRBD2. The CDR3 contains 12 residues. CDR1 and CDR2 from the germline V gene are SEHNR and FQNEAQ (reference sequence). Germline trimming cut 1 base from V and 11 bases from J; bases unmatched to any gene: 4. The CDR3 region is CASSLGREAKYF. The CDR3 bases are TGTGCCAGCAGCTTAGGGCGGGAGGCCAAGTACTTC.

Comment on this clone: Compared with germline, one end of the junction differs, possibly owing to a read error. The gene calls are TRBV29-1 and TRBJ1-1; 8 bases fit TRBD1. CDR3 length: 13 amino acids. Germline V gene data show CDR1 as SQVTM and CDR2 as ANQGSEA. CDR3: CSVGLRQGAKAVF. The CDR3 DNA follows: TGCAGCGTTGGACTGAGGCAGGGGGCTAAGGCTGTCTTT.

This clone was detected only a few times. The chain recombines TRBV2 with TRBJ2-3, with 10 nucleotides matching TRBD2. CDR1 is SNHLY, CDR2 FYNNEI, per germline. The CDR3 extends over 15 amino acids. J was trimmed by 5 bases and V by 7 bases; bases with no gene match: 9. The DNA for the CDR3 is TGTGCCAGCACCCTCAGCGGGGGGGCTGGAGATACGCAGTATTTT. Amino acid sequence: CASTLSGGAGDTQYF.

The rearrangement joins TRBV5-1 to TRBJ1-2; 7 bases are shared with TRBD1. The CDR3 has 15 residues. V shed 0 bases and J 4 bases; nucleotides not matched to a gene: 6. CDR1 is SGHRS and CDR2 is YFSETQ in the germline V gene. CDR3 bases: TGCGCCAGCAGCTTGGAACGACAGGGAGGCTATGGCTACACCTTC. Protein: CASSLERQGGYGYTF.

The V and J genes are TRBV18 and TRBJ2-5; D remains unclear. Germline V gives CDR1 KGHSH, CDR2 LQKENI. The CDR3 extends over 12 amino acids. Trimming took 5 bases from V and 5 from J, leaving 9 bases between them. The CDR3 spells CASSGSEETQYF. CDR3 DNA: TGTGCCAGCTCAGGGTCGGAGGAGACCCAGTACTTC.

V is TRBV27 and J is TRBJ2-1; TRBD2 matches 8 bases. The ends lost 5 bases at V and 1 base at J; junction bases unmatched: 10. This CDR3 is built from 17 residues. CDR1 and CDR2 from the germline V gene are MNHEY and SMNVEV (reference sequence). The CDR3 nucleotides read TGTGCCAGCAGTGCCGTGGGGGCGGGGGGATCCTACAATGAGCAGTTCTTC. This encodes CASSAVGAGGSYNEQFF.

The chain uses TRBV13 and TRBJ2-1; TRBD2 aligns across 11 bases. The J segment lost 3 bases and the V segment lost 4 bases, leaving 5 bases of the junction unmatched. The CDR3 loop spans 16 amino acids. Germline CDR1 PRHDT, CDR2 FYEKMQ (reference sequence). As DNA, the CDR3 is TGTGCCAGCAGCTCAGGGACTAGCGGCAACTACAATGAGCAGTTCTTC. It codes for CASSSGTSGNYNEQFF.

The rearrangement links TRBV10-1 to TRBJ1-6; D ambiguous. This CDR3 comprises 12 residues. The V gene lost 3 bases and the J gene lost 5 bases, with 2 bases spanning the gap. Germline V CDR1 and CDR2: WNHNN, SYGVQD (reference sequence). Here the CDR3 DNA reads TGCGCCAGCAGTGACAATAATTCACCCCTCCACTTT. This encodes CASSDNNSPLHF.

The rearrangement joins TRBV5-1 to TRBJ1-6; D perhaps matches TRBD1 (6 bases). Germline V gene lookup returns CDR1 SGHRS and CDR2 YFSETQ. CDR3 length equals 15 residues. The ends were cut back, 0 bases at V and 9 bases at J, with 13 bases in the middle. CDR3 protein: CASSLDMQGSSPLHF. The CDR3 region has the DNA TGCGCCAGCAGCTTGGATATGCAGGGGAGTTCACCCCTCCACTTT.

V is TRBV6-6 and J is TRBJ2-2; 13 bases fit TRBD2. CDR1 is MNHNY, CDR2 SVGAGI, per germline (reference sequence). V shed 6 bases and J 6 bases; nucleotides not matched to a gene: 7. The CDR3 consists of 16 residues. CDR3 loop: CASRPLLAGGPGELFF. As DNA, the CDR3 is TGTGCCAGCAGGCCACTACTAGCGGGAGGGCCCGGGGAGCTGTTTTTT.

This clone came up a few times. The chain has TRBV6-5 and TRBJ2-1, with TRBD2 matching over 9 bases. The V and J ends lost 5 bases and 3 bases, in that order; junction bases with no gene match: 5. The CDR3 runs to 15 residues. Per germline, CDR1 MNHEY and CDR2 SVGAGI. CDR3: CASSNSGGVYNEQFF. CDR3 sequence (DNA): TGTGCCAGCAGTAATAGCGGGGGAGTCTACAATGAGCAGTTCTTC.

The chain combines TRBV6-5 with TRBJ1-5; 8 bases line up with TRBD1. Germline CDR1 is MNHEY and CDR2 is SVGAGI. The CDR3 is made up of 15 amino acids. After removal of 6 bases from V and 6 bases from J, the junction contained 10 bases not matched to a gene. The CDR3 sequence is CASSRGQGGGQPQHF. CDR3 sequence (DNA): TGTGCCAGCAGCCGCGGACAGGGTGGAGGTCAGCCCCAGCATTTT.

The chain employs TRBV28 and TRBJ2-6, with a weak D call TRBD1 (6 bases). Trimming removed 6 bases at V and 0 bases at J, with 9 bases between. The CDR3 consists of 15 residues. Germline V lookup: CDR1 MDHEN, CDR2 SYDVKM. CDR3 nucleotide sequence: TGTGCCAGCAGGGACAGTACCTCTGGGGCCAACGTCCTGACTTTC. Amino acid sequence: CASRDSTSGANVLTF.

The chain couples TRBV6-1 to TRBJ2-7; 8 positions agree with TRBD2. This CDR3 comprises 15 residues. Per germline, CDR1 MNHNS and CDR2 SASEGT. Trimming took 5 bases from V and 3 from J; bases not matched to a gene: 9. CDR3 coding DNA: TGTGCCAGCAGTACGACGGGGGGGGAGGGCTACGAGCAGTACTTC. Translated: CASSTTGGEGYEQYF.

The rearrangement uses TRBV6-5 and TRBJ2-7; D not certain. The V and J ends lost 2 bases and 2 bases respectively, with 13 bases between them. There are 15 residues in the CDR3. Germline V gene data show CDR1 as MNHEY and CDR2 as SVGAGI. This CDR3 is CASSYDPGSAYEQYF. In nucleotides, the CDR3 is TGTGCCAGCAGTTACGACCCCGGGTCGGCCTACGAGCAGTACTTC.

This chain joins TRBV9 and TRBJ2-5; possibly TRBD2 for D (5 bases). The CDR3 loop spans 15 amino acids. V was clipped by 7 bases and J by 2 bases, with 18 bases between them. Germline V gives CDR1 SGDLS, CDR2 YYNGEE. The CDR3 reads CASGLGYRLQETQYF. The CDR3 DNA reads TGTGCCAGCGGCTTGGGCTACCGACTACAAGAGACCCAGTACTTC.

The chain's CDR3 is CASSTTGQGAAGYTF. DNA of the CDR3: TGTGCCAGCAGTACCACGGGTCAGGGGGCAGCGGGCTACACCTTC. The chain recombines TRBV6-5 with TRBJ1-2, with 8 bases lining up with TRBD1. Germline CDR1 MNHEY, CDR2 SVGAGI. Germline trimming cut 5 bases from V and 8 bases from J; bases unmatched to any gene: 13. CDR3 length equals 15 residues.